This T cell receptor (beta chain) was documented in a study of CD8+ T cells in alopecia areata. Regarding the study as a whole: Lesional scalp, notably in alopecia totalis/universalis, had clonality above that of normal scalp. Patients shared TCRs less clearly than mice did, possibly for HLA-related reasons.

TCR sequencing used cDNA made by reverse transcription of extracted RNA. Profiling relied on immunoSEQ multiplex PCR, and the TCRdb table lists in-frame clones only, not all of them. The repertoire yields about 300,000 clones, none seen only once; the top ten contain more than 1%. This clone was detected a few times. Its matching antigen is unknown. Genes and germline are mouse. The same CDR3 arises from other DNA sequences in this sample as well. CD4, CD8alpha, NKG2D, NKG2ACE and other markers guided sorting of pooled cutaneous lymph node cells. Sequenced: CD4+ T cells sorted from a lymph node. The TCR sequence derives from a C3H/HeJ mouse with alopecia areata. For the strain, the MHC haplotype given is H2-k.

The covered CDR3 bases are TGTGCCAGCAGCCCTCTGGGGGGGGCAGAA. Translation: CASSPLGGAE. The complete CDR3 protein is CASSPLGGAETLYF. This rearrangement joins TRBV5 to TRBJ2-3; 9 bases agree with TRBD2. Read coverage stops 4 residues before the CDR3 terminus; the germline J gene supplies the remainder. Germline CDR1 reads LGHNA; CDR2 reads YNLKQL (reference sequence). The CDR3 has 14 residues. V gave up 4 bases and J gave up 3 bases; unmatched junction bases: 2.